These 8 T cell receptor beta chains came from one sample sequenced in a study of T-cell memory formation after mild COVID-19. TCRdb called the 5' RACE reads again in MiXCR, with one record for every CDR3 protein. The sample contains 350,000 to 500,000 distinct CDR3 sequences, about a sixth of which appear only once. Source material: PBMCs or a T cell subset sorted from them (not recorded which). The receptors originated from a man younger than 35 who had mild COVID-19 (a few samples of this study predate the infection). Cell type and time point are not known.

V is TRBV5-1 and J is TRBJ1-1; D is perhaps TRBD1 (5 bases). Deletions cut 4 bases from V and 3 bases from J, with 13 bases between. The CDR3 loop spans 14 amino acids. The germline V gene encodes CDR1 SGHRS and CDR2 YFSETQ. CDR3 sequence reads: CASSPGTSYTEAFF. The CDR3, as DNA: TGCGCCAGCAGCCCAGGGACTTCATACACTGAAGCTTTCTTT.

The table lists this clonotype with many counts. This chain links TRBV6-5 with TRBJ2-3, with 8 bases matching TRBD2. Trimming took 6 bases from V and 6 from J; bases not matched to a gene: 5. CDR1 is MNHEY, CDR2 SVGAGI, per germline. This CDR3 has 13 amino acids. The CDR3 nucleotides read TGTGCCAGCAGCTATAGCGGGGCTGATACGCAGTATTTT. Translation gives CASSYSGADTQYF.

The rearrangement links TRBV4-3 to TRBJ2-6, with D hard to call. The CDR3 extends over 16 amino acids. CDR1 and CDR2 (germline): LGHNA, YSLEER. Trimming took off 1 base at V and 0 bases at J, with 7 bases between the two ends. This chain's CDR3 is CASSQVYDSGANVLTF. CDR3 nucleotide sequence: TGCGCCAGCAGCCAAGTGTACGACTCTGGGGCCAACGTCCTGACTTTC.

V and J are TRBV3-1 and TRBJ1-6; no clear D gene. The CDR3 runs 16 residues. Germline V lookup: CDR1 LGHDT, CDR2 YNNKEL (reference sequence). The germline V and J ends were trimmed by 0 bases and 2 bases, with 8 bases remaining between them. The chain's CDR3 is CASSQDTDPYNSPLHF. CDR3 DNA: TGTGCCAGCAGCCAAGACACGGATCCCTATAATTCACCCCTCCACTTT. Based on the CDR3 plus reference TRBV3-1 and TRBJ1-6, the full variable domain is DTAVSQTPKYLVTQMGNDKSIKCEQNLGHDTMYWYKQDSKKFLKIMFSYNNKELIINETVPNRFSPKSPDKAHLNLHINSLELGDSAVYFCASSQDTDPYNSPLHFGNGTRLTVT.

This rearrangement joins TRBV20-1 to TRBJ2-3, with TRBD1 as a possible D gene (6 bases). The CDR3 spans 15 residues. CDR1 is DFQATT and CDR2 is SNEGSKA in the germline V gene (reference sequence). Between the trimmed V and J ends, which lost 4 bases and 1 base, there was a span of 15 bases. The CDR3 loop is CSAMGLGAGTDTQYF. In DNA, the CDR3 is TGCAGTGCTATGGGGTTGGGGGCGGGCACAGATACGCAGTATTTT.

The chain links TRBV20-1 to TRBJ2-5; 8 nucleotides agree with TRBD1. Germline V lookup: CDR1 DFQATT, CDR2 SNEGSKA (reference sequence). V trimming: 3 bases; J trimming: 2 bases; junction bases outside the gene matches: 8. The length of the CDR3 is 15 residues. CDR3 in DNA: TGCAGTGCTAGGGATCCTACAGGGGGGCAAGAGACCCAGTACTTC. Protein product: CSARDPTGGQETQYF.

V and J are TRBV29-1 and TRBJ2-1; TRBD1 matches 9 bases. V trimming: 6 bases; J trimming: 9 bases; junction bases outside the gene matches: 9. From germline, CDR1 is SQVTM and CDR2 ANQGSEA. This CDR3 is built from 13 residues. In nucleotides, the CDR3 is TGCAGCGTACCCGGGACAGGGATTACTGAGCAGTTCTTC. Its translation: CSVPGTGITEQFF.

This clonotype has ten or more counts. The chain uses TRBV18 and TRBJ2-3; D may be TRBD1 (6 bases). The CDR3 loop spans 19 amino acids. Trimming took 3 bases from V and 4 from J, leaving 26 bases between them. CDR1 is KGHSH and CDR2 is LQKENI in the germline V gene. The CDR3 protein is CASSPRFVEQGRGPDTQYF. CDR3 nucleotide sequence: TGTGCCAGCTCACCGAGGTTCGTGGAACAGGGAAGAGGACCAGATACGCAGTATTTT.